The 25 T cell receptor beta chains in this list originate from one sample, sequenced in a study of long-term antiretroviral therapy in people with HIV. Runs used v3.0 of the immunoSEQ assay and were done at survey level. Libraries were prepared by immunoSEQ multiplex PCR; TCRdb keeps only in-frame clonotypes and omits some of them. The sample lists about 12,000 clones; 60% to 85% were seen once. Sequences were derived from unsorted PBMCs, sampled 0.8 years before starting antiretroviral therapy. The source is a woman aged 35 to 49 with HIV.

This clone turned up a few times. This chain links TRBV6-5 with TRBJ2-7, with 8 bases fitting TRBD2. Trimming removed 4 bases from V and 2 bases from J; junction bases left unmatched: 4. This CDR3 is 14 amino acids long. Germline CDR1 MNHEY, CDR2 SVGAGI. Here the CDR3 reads CASSFGRAAYEQYF. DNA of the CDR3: TGTGCCAGCAGTTTCGGGAGGGCCGCCTACGAGCAGTACTTC.

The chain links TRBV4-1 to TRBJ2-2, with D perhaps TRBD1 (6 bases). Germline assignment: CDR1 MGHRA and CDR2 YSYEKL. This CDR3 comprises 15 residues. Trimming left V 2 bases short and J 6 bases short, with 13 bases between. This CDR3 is CASSQILGASGELFF. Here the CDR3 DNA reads TGCGCCAGCAGCCAAATCCTGGGGGCGTCCGGGGAGCTGTTTTTT.

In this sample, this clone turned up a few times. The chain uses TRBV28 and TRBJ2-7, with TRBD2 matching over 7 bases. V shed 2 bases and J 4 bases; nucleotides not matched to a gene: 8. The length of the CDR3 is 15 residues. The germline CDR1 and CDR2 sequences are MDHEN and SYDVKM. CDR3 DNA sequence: TGTGCCAGCAGTTTACAAGGGACTAAATCGTACGAGCAGTACTTC. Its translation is CASSLQGTKSYEQYF. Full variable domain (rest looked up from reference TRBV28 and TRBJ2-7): DVKVTQSSRYLVKRTGEKVFLECVQDMDHENMFWYRQDPGLGLRLIYFSYDVKMKEKGDIPEGYSVSREKKERFSLILESASTNQTSMYLCASSLQGTKSYEQYFGPGTRLTVT.

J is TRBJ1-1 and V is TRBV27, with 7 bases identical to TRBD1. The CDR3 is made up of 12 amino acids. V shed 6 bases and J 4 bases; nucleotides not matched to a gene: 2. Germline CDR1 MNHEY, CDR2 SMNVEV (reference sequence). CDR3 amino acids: CASSPGGTEAFF. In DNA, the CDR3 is TGTGCCAGCAGCCCAGGGGGCACTGAAGCTTTCTTT.

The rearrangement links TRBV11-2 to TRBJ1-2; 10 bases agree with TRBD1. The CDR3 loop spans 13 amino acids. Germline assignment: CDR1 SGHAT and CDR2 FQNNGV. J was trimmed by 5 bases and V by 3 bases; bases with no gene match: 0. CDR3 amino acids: CASSLGQGYGYTF. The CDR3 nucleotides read TGTGCCAGCAGCTTGGGACAGGGGTATGGCTACACCTTC.

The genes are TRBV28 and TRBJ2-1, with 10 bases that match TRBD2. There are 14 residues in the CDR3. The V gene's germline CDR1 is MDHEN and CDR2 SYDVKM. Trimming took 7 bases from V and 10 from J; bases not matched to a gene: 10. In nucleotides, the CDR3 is TGTGCCAGCAACGGAGCGGGAGGGCATGGGGAGCAGTTCTTC. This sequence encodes CASNGAGGHGEQFF.

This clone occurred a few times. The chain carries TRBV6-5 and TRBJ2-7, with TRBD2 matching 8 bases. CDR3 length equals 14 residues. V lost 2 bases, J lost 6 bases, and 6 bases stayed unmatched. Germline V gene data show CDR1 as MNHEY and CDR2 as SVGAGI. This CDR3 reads CASSYLREVVEQYF. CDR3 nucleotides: TGTGCCAGCAGTTACCTGCGGGAGGTAGTCGAGCAGTACTTC.

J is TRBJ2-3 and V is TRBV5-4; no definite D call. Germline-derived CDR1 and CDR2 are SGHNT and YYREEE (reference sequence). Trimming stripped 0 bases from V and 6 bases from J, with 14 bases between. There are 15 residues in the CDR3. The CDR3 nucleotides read TGTGCCAGCAGCTTGGCCGAGGCAGGTGGGGATACGCAGTATTTT. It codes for CASSLAEAGGDTQYF.

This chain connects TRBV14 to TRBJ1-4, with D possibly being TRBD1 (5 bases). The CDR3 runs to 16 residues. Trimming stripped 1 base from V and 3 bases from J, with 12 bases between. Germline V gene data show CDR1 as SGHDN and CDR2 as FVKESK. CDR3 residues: CASSQVARQSNEKLFF. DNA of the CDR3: TGTGCCAGCAGCCAAGTTGCGCGACAGTCTAATGAAAAACTGTTTTTT.

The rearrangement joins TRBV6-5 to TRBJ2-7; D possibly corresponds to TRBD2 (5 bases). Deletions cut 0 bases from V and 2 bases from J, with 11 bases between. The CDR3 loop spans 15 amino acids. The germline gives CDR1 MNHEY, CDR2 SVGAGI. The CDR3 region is CASSYSRASPYEQYF. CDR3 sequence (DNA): TGTGCCAGCAGTTACTCGAGGGCTAGCCCCTACGAGCAGTACTTC.

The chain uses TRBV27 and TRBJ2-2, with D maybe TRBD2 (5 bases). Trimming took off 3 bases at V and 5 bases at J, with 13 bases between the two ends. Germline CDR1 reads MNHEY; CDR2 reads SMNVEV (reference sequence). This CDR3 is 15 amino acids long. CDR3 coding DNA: TGTGCCAGCAGTTTTGTCGGGATAGGGACCGGGGAGCTGTTTTTT. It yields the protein CASSFVGIGTGELFF.

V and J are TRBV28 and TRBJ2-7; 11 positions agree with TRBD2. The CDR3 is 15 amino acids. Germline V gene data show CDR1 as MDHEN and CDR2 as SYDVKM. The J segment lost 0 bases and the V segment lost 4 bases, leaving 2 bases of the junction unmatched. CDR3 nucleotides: TGTGCCAGCAGTTCACTAGCGGGAGTCTCCTACGAGCAGTACTTC. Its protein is CASSSLAGVSYEQYF.

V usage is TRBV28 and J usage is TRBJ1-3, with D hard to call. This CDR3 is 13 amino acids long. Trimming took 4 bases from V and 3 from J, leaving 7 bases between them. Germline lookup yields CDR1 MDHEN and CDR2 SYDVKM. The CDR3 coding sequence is TGTGCCAGCAGTTACGGTAGTGGAAACACCATATATTTT. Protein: CASSYGSGNTIYF. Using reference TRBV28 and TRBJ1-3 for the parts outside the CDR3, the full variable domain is DVKVTQSSRYLVKRTGEKVFLECVQDMDHENMFWYRQDPGLGLRLIYFSYDVKMKEKGDIPEGYSVSREKKERFSLILESASTNQTSMYLCASSYGSGNTIYFGEGSWLTVV.

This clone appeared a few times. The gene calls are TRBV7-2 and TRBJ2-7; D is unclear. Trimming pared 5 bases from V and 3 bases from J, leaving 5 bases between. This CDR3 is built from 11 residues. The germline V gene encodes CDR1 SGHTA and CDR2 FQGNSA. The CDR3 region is CASSPRYEQYF. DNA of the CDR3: TGTGCCAGCAGCCCCCGCTACGAGCAGTACTTC.

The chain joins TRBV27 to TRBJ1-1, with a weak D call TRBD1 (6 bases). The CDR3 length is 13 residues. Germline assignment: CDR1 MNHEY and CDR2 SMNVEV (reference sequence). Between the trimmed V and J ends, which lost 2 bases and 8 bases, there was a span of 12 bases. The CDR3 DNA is TGTGCCAGCAGTTTAATAGGGACAAGAGAAGCTTTCTTT. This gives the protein CASSLIGTREAFF.

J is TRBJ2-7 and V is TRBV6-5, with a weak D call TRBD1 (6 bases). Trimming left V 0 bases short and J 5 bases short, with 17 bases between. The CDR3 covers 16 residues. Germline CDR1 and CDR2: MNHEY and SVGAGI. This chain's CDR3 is CASSYSELQGFHEQYF. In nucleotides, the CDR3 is TGTGCCAGCAGTTACTCCGAGCTACAGGGTTTCCACGAGCAGTACTTC.

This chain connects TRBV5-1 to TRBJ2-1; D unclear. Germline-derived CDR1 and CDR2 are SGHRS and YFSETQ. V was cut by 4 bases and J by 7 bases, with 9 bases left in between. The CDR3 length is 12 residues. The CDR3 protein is CASSQTGNEQFF. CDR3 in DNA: TGCGCCAGCAGCCAGACTGGGAATGAGCAGTTCTTC.

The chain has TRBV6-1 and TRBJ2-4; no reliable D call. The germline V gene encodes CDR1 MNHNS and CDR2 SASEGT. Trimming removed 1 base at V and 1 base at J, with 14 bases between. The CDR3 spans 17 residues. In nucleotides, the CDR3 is TGTGCCAGCAGTGAAGGCCGACCTCGGGCTGCCAAAAACATTCAGTACTTC. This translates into CASSEGRPRAAKNIQYF.

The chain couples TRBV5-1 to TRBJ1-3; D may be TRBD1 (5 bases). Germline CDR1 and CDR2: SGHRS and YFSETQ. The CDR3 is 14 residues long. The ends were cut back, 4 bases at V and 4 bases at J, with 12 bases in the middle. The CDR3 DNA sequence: TGCGCCAGCAGCGGGGGGACCGTCGGAAACACCATATATTTT. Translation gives CASSGGTVGNTIYF.

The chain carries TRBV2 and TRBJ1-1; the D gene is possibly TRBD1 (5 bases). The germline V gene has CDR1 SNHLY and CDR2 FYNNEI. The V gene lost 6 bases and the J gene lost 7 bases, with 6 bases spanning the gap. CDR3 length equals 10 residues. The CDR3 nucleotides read TGTGCCAGCAGGGGGGTTGAAGCTTTCTTT. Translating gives CASRGVEAFF.

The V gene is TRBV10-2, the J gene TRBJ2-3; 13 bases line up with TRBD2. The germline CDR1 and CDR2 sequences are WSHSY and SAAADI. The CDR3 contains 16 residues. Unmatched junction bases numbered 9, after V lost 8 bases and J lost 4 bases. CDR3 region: CASGLAGAGVPDTQYF. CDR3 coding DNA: TGCGCCAGCGGACTAGCGGGAGCGGGGGTCCCAGATACGCAGTATTTT.

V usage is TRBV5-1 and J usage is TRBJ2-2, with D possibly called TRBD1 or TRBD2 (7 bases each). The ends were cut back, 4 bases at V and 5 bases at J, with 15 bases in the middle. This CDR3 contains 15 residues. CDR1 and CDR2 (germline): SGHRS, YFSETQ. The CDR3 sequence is CASSTTGRETGELFF. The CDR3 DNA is TGCGCCAGCAGCACGACAGGGAGGGAGACCGGGGAGCTGTTTTTT.

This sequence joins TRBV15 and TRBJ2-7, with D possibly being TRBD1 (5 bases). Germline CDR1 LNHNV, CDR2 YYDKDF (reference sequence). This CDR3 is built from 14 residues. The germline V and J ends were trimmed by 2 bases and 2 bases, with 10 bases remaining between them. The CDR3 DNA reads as TGTGCCACCAGCAGACTGCCAGGGACCTACGAGCAGTACTTC. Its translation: CATSRLPGTYEQYF.

This chain's CDR3 is CSVEGVKQIGSYEQYF. The CDR3 nucleotides read TGCAGCGTTGAAGGAGTAAAACAGATAGGTTCCTACGAGCAGTACTTC. The gene calls are TRBV29-1 and TRBJ2-7; D is ambiguous. Trimming removed 1 base at V and 1 base at J, with 17 bases between. The CDR3 is made up of 16 amino acids. Per the germline V gene, CDR1 is SQVTM and CDR2 is ANQGSEA.

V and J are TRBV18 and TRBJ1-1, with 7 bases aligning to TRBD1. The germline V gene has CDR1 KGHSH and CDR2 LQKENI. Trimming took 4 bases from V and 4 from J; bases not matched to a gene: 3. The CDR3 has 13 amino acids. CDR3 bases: TGTGCCAGCTCACGGGACAGTGGCACTGAAGCTTTCTTT. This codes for CASSRDSGTEAFF.